This entry is about one T cell receptor (beta chain). Its cognate antigen is unknown. These data come from a study of cytomegalovirus exposure and HLA in healthy donors. The CDR3 has 16 residues. Unmatched junction bases numbered 5, after V lost 3 bases and J lost 2 bases. The germline gives CDR1 KGHSH, CDR2 LQKENI. A multiplex PCR was run with 60 Vbeta primers and 13 Jbeta primers. Sequencing used immunoSEQ multiplex PCR; TCRdb keeps in-frame clones, though not all of them. The sample data list 96,000 or so clones. Study outcomes and limitations: Later analysis found that TCR beta chains associated with HLA were more clonally expanded than other, equally common chains.

The sequence derives from a girl between 5 and 17 years old in good health and CMV-seropositive. The chain has TRBV18 and TRBJ1-3; the match to TRBD1 covers 9 bases. The sequencing input was PBMCs. CDR3 in amino acids: CASSPDDRGTGNTIYF. In DNA, the CDR3 is TGTGCCAGCTCACCGGACGACAGGGGGACTGGAAACACCATATATTTT. The full variable domain, rest sourced from reference TRBV18 and TRBJ1-3, is NAGVMQNPRHLVRRRGQEARLRCSPMKGHSHVYWYRQLPEEGLKFMVYLQKENIIDESGMPKERFSAEFPKEGPSILRIQQVVRGDSAAYFCASSPDDRGTGNTIYFGEGSWLTVV.